This entry is about one T cell receptor beta chain. Between the trimmed V and J ends, which lost 4 bases and 5 bases, there was a span of 15 bases. The CDR3 runs to 15 residues. Germline CDR1 SGHRS, CDR2 YFSETQ. These data originate in a study of blood T cell repertoires in COVID-19. In the study overall: Samples came from the United States, Italy and Spain, spanning acute and convalescent COVID-19. In each case, the material was cDNA or gDNA derived from T cells, B-cell-depleted T cells, or PBMCs.

Original processing notes: Nucleated cell number was recorded as an estimate derived from reference gene primer amplification. Using immunoSEQ multiplex PCR, the repertoire was profiled, and TCRdb retains in-frame clones only, with some absent. For V, J and clone size, that table is used; D and trimming come from the DNA. The table includes about 230,000 clones, 70% to 90% detected once. This rearrangement joins TRBV5-1 to TRBJ2-2; D is unresolved. The sample was peripheral blood. The TCR originated in a woman aged 65 to 85 with active or convalescent COVID-19. The DNA for the CDR3 is TGCGCCAGCAGCCCCGGAAGGAGAGGAACCGGGGAGCTGTTTTTT. Its protein is CASSPGRRGTGELFF.